This T cell receptor beta chain was documented in a study of PD-1 blockade in classical Hodgkin lymphoma. The overall study: Nivolumab dosing for patients was 3 mg/kg, administered intravenously every 2 weeks.

About this clone: Its antigen remains unidentified.

Only in-frame clones appear in the TCRdb table, and some are missing; sequencing was by immunoSEQ multiplex PCR. The sample contains tens of thousands of clones, about 80% of which appear only once. The V gene's germline CDR1 is PRHDT and CDR2 FYEKMQ (reference sequence). The CDR3 loop spans 15 amino acids. V was pared by 2 bases and J by 5 bases, with 7 bases of the junction left unmatched. Brentuximab vedotin exposure varied among the patients, all of whom had relapsed after autologous stem cell transplantation. Points from the study as a whole: Diversity in CD4+ TCRs, unlike that measured in CD8+ TCRs, had risen significantly by C4D1. Newly diagnosed and completely responding patients shared comparable baseline diversity. Sources of repertoire differences remain undefined, possibly disease activity or prior therapy.

The genes are TRBV13 and TRBJ1-2; the match to TRBD1 covers 8 bases. The source of this sequence is a human donor with classical Hodgkin lymphoma. Specimen: peripheral blood mononuclear cells (PBMCs), collected before the second cycle of nivolumab. The CDR3 protein is CASSLLAGGGYGYTF. The DNA of the CDR3 is TGTGCCAGCAGCTTATTGGCAGGGGGCGGTTATGGCTACACCTTC.